A selection of T cell receptor beta chains follows, all from one sample in a study of human T cells and chemical hapten exposure. TCRdb re-called the RACE reads with MiXCR, one entry per CDR3 protein. The data contain about 77,000 distinct CDR3 sequences, approximately 8.1% of them singletons. Sequenced sample: whole blood. These receptors were collected from a female donor in good health. Some clones in this sample may be carry-over from other donors' samples. Both conserved end residues are part of each CDR3. The order of the fields is V gene, D gene, clone size, J gene, CDR3 protein, CDR3 DNA. D genes are given only for firm matches. A row's size may be missing; if present it is once, few, many or a size class.

TRBV7-2,TRBD2,many,TRBJ2-3,CASSPRRTSGGRTDTQYF,TGTGCCAGCAGCCCGCGCCGGACTAGCGGGGGTCGCACAGATACGCAGTATTTT
TRBV7-6,TRBD1,.,TRBJ2-7,CASSRTGGGSYEQYF,TGTGCCAGCAGCCGGACAGGGGGAGGCTCCTACGAGCAGTACTTC
TRBV20-1,.,many,TRBJ2-7,CSASRVGRTYEQYF,TGCAGTGCTTCGAGGGTGGGACGAACCTACGAGCAGTACTTC
TRBV3-1,.,.,TRBJ2-7,CASSRGLTYEQYF,TGTGCCAGCAGCCGAGGACTAACGTACGAGCAGTACTTC
TRBV13,TRBD1,many,TRBJ1-1,CASSSPGQGDTEAFF,TGTGCCAGCAGCTCGCCGGGACAGGGGGATACTGAAGCTTTCTTT
TRBV10-3,.,few,TRBJ2-6,CAIEGRTSGANVLTF,TGTGCCATCGAGGGCAGGACCTCTGGGGCCAACGTCCTGACTTTC
TRBV12-3/TRBV12-4,TRBD1,.,TRBJ1-6,CASSQNRGPLHF,TGTGCCAGCAGTCAGAACAGGGGGCCCCTCCACTTT
TRBV12-3/TRBV12-4,TRBD1,many,TRBJ2-6,CASSRDRGNGANVLTF,TGTGCCAGCAGTAGGGACAGGGGGAATGGGGCCAACGTCCTGACTTTC
TRBV7-2,TRBD2,many,TRBJ2-2,CASSLVPLAANTGELFF,TGTGCCAGCAGCTTGGTCCCGCTAGCGGCGAACACCGGGGAGCTGTTTTTT
TRBV7-8,TRBD1,few,TRBJ2-5,CASSQLRGQETQYF,TGTGCCAGCAGCCAACTCAGGGGGCAAGAGACCCAGTACTTC
TRBV20-1,.,few,TRBJ1-6,CSARSQCNSPLHF,TGCAGTGCTAGAAGCCAGTGTAATTCACCCCTCCACTTT
TRBV5-4,.,many,TRBJ2-1,CASSLGGGLRTFSYNEQFF,TGTGCCAGCAGCTTGGGGGGGGGGCTCCGAACATTCTCCTACAATGAGCAGTTCTTC
TRBV5-1,.,.,TRBJ1-6,CASSLTQDSYNSPLHF,TGCGCCAGCAGCTTAACCCAGGACAGCTATAATTCACCCCTCCACTTT
TRBV18,.,many,TRBJ2-3,CASSPVWKSGTDTQYF,TGTGCCAGCTCACCGGTGTGGAAGTCGGGCACAGATACGCAGTATTTT
TRBV6-5,TRBD2,.,TRBJ2-7,CASSSMTSGGNEQYF,TGTGCCAGCAGTTCTATGACTAGCGGGGGAAACGAGCAGTACTTC
TRBV20-1,TRBD1,many,TRBJ1-1,CSASRSTGDSEAFF,TGCAGTGCTAGCCGATCGACAGGGGACTCTGAAGCTTTCTTT
TRBV7-9,TRBD1,.,TRBJ2-3,CASSRRGQTDTQYF,TGTGCCAGCAGCCGAAGGGGGCAAACAGATACGCAGTATTTT